These 26 T cell receptor beta chains were all obtained from the same sample, sequenced in a study of blood T cell repertoires in COVID-19. Only in-frame clones appear in the TCRdb table, and some are missing; sequencing was by immunoSEQ multiplex PCR. The sample lists about 61,000 clones, approximately 89% occurring once. Sequencing input: peripheral blood. The receptors were sampled from a man between 60 and 70 years old with acute or convalescent COVID-19.

This clone was picked up a small number of times. V is TRBV7-9 and J is TRBJ2-3, with 14 nucleotides matching TRBD2. V was pared by 4 bases and J by 1 base, with 7 bases of the junction left unmatched. CDR1 and CDR2 from the germline V gene are SEHNR and FQNEAQ (reference sequence). The CDR3 has 18 residues. The CDR3 DNA reads as TGTGCCAGCAGCTGGACTAGCGGGGGGCCGCTAGGCACAGATACGCAGTATTTT. Its protein product is CASSWTSGGPLGTDTQYF.

This rearrangement joins TRBV19 to TRBJ2-5; a possible D gene is TRBD2 (7 bases). CDR3 length: 15 residues. Per germline, CDR1 LNHDA and CDR2 SQIVND (reference sequence). Trimming left V 6 bases short and J 1 base short, with 15 bases between. CDR3 loop: CASSPDGGLQETQYF. As DNA, the CDR3 is TGTGCCAGTAGCCCGGACGGGGGGCTCCAAGAGACCCAGTACTTC.

This chain links TRBV9 with TRBJ1-2; D is undetermined. Germline CDR1 reads SGDLS; CDR2 reads YYNGEE. CDR3 length: 12 amino acids. V was pared by 0 bases and J by 4 bases, with 4 bases between. CDR3 in DNA: TGTGCCAGCAGCGTAGAGCCCTATGGCTACACCTTC. Translation gives CASSVEPYGYTF.

This chain joins TRBV7-8 and TRBJ1-6; 7 bases are a match to TRBD1. Per the germline V gene, CDR1 is SGHVS and CDR2 is FQNEAQ. CDR3 length: 15 residues. V shed 6 bases, J shed 9 bases, and the junction held 11 bases outside the gene matches. The CDR3 DNA reads as TGTGCCAGCAGGAGAGCCGCACAGGGGAGTTCACCCCTCCACTTT. It yields the protein CASRRAAQGSSPLHF.

The CDR3 DNA reads as TGTGCCACCGAGGGGGGAGGGCGTCCCAACTATAATTCACCCCTCCACTTT. This sequence encodes CATEGGGRPNYNSPLHF. The chain couples TRBV7-8 to TRBJ1-6; possibly TRBD1 for D (6 bases). Germline-derived CDR1 and CDR2 are SGHVS and FQNEAQ. CDR3 length equals 17 residues. V was cut by 10 bases and J by 3 bases, with 22 bases left in between.

This chain joins TRBV11-2 and TRBJ2-3; D might be TRBD1 (5 bases). Trimming took 0 bases from V and 2 from J, leaving 12 bases between them. CDR1 and CDR2 from the germline V gene are SGHAT and FQNNGV. CDR3 size: 16 residues. CDR3 amino acids: CASSLEGDFDTDTQYF. Here the CDR3 DNA reads TGTGCCAGCAGCTTAGAAGGGGATTTCGACACAGATACGCAGTATTTT.

V is TRBV7-2 and J is TRBJ1-5, with a tentative D call TRBD1 (5 bases). CDR1 is SGHTA, CDR2 FQGNSA, per germline. The V gene lost 5 bases and the J gene lost 2 bases, with 13 bases spanning the gap. The CDR3 runs 15 residues. CDR3 in amino acids: CASSRRRGGNQPQHF. Written as DNA, the CDR3 is TGTGCCAGCAGCCGTAGGAGGGGTGGCAATCAGCCCCAGCATTTT. The variable domain in full, with the rest retrieved from reference TRBV7-2 and TRBJ1-5, is GAGVSQSPSNKVTEKGKDVELRCDPISGHTALYWYRQSLGQGLEFLIYFQGNSAPDKSGLPSDRFSAERTGGSVSTLTIQRTQQEDSAVYLCASSRRRGGNQPQHFGDGTRLSIL.

The chain carries TRBV2 and TRBJ2-7, with D uncertain. V was shortened by 2 bases and J by 0 bases, with 17 bases between the two germline ends. CDR1 is SNHLY, CDR2 FYNNEI, per germline. The CDR3 runs 17 residues. The CDR3 sequence is CASSESPHSYSSYEQYF. The DNA of the CDR3 is TGTGCCAGCAGTGAATCCCCCCACAGTTATAGCTCCTACGAGCAGTACTTC.

This clone came up once. The chain recombines TRBV7-2 with TRBJ1-3; D remains ambiguous. Per the germline V gene, CDR1 is SGHTA and CDR2 is FQGNSA. This CDR3 contains 15 residues. With 1 base removed from V and 1 base from J, the gap between germline ends came to 8 bases. In DNA, the CDR3 is TGTGCCAGCAGCTTAGTGGCAGGATCTGGAAACACCATATATTTT. It yields the protein CASSLVAGSGNTIYF.

The table lists this clone with a few counts. DNA for the CDR3: TGTGCCTGGAGTCCTGCGGGTTCCTGGGGCTACACCTTC. Encoded protein: CAWSPAGSWGYTF. The chain combines TRBV30 with TRBJ1-2; no clear D. Looked up from germline, CDR1 is GTSNPN and CDR2 is SVGIG (reference sequence). The CDR3 runs to 13 residues. V was cut by 2 bases and J by 8 bases, with 15 bases left in between.

CDR3 nucleotides: TGTGCCAGCAGCTTAGACTCGTGGGAGCAGTACTTC. Its translation is CASSLDSWEQYF. The chain couples TRBV7-8 to TRBJ2-7; no firm D call. CDR1 and CDR2 from the germline V gene are SGHVS and FQNEAQ. Trimming took off 1 base at V and 7 bases at J, with 8 bases between the two ends. CDR3 length: 12 residues.

This CDR3 is CAISESWGRNNEQFF. CDR3 nucleotides: TGTGCCATCAGTGAGTCGTGGGGCAGGAACAATGAGCAGTTCTTC. The rearrangement links TRBV10-3 to TRBJ2-1; maybe TRBD1 (5 bases). Germline CDR1 and CDR2: ENHRY and SYGVKD. CDR3 length: 15 residues. Trimming shortened V by 0 bases and J by 5 bases, and 11 bases separated the two germline ends.

This rearrangement joins TRBV23-1 to TRBJ1-3, with 9 bases fitting TRBD1. TRBV23-1 counts as an open reading frame of uncertain function. The CDR3 has 16 residues. V trimming: 3 bases; J trimming: 1 base; junction bases outside the gene matches: 4. The CDR3 DNA follows: TGCGCCAGCAGTCACTCACAGGGGGCTTCTGGAAACACCATATATTTT. It codes for CASSHSQGASGNTIYF.

The chain recombines TRBV24-1 with TRBJ1-5; unclear D gene. CDR3 length: 15 amino acids. Trimming left V 8 bases short and J 4 bases short, with 17 bases between. Germline V gene sequence: CDR1 KGHDR, CDR2 SFDVKD. Here the CDR3 reads CATTQELIANQPQHF. In DNA form, the CDR3 reads TGTGCCACCACGCAGGAACTTATTGCTAATCAGCCCCAGCATTTT.

The chain joins TRBV6-1 to TRBJ1-1, with a tentative D call TRBD1 (6 bases). This CDR3 comprises 13 residues. V gave up 7 bases and J gave up 6 bases, with 15 bases separating them. Germline CDR1 MNHNS, CDR2 SASEGT. The CDR3 loop is CASNQVTGPEAFF. Here the CDR3 DNA reads TGTGCCAGCAACCAAGTGACAGGCCCTGAAGCTTTCTTT.

The chain recombines TRBV3-1 (or the pseudogene TRBV3-2) with TRBJ2-5; the D gene is possibly TRBD2 (6 bases). CDR1 and CDR2 (germline): LGHDT, YNNKEL (reference sequence). This CDR3 has 14 residues. Trimming left V 4 bases short and J 2 bases short, with 11 bases between. This chain's CDR3 is CASSPRDFQETQYF. For the CDR3, the DNA is TGTGCCAGCAGCCCCCGGGACTTTCAAGAGACCCAGTACTTC.

The chain employs TRBV24-1 and TRBJ2-7, with 12 bases fitting TRBD1. The CDR3 runs 17 residues. The ends lost 5 bases at V and 1 base at J; junction bases unmatched: 8. Per germline, CDR1 KGHDR and CDR2 SFDVKD. The chain's CDR3 is CATSVGTGGAGSYEQYF. The CDR3 DNA reads TGTGCCACCAGTGTCGGGACAGGGGGCGCAGGGTCCTACGAGCAGTACTTC.

In this sample, this clone turned up once. The genes are TRBV2 and TRBJ1-3; possibly TRBD1 for D (6 bases). The V gene lost 6 bases and the J gene lost 7 bases, with 13 bases spanning the gap. The germline CDR1 and CDR2 sequences are SNHLY and FYNNEI. CDR3 length: 13 residues. CDR3 sequence reads: CASRPSGENTIYF. DNA for the CDR3: TGTGCCAGCAGGCCGTCAGGGGAGAACACCATATATTTT. Looking up the rest from reference TRBV2 and TRBJ1-3 gives the full variable domain: EPEVTQTPSHQVTQMGQEVILRCVPISNHLYFYWYRQILGQKVEFLVSFYNNEISEKSEIFDDQFSVERPDGSNFTLKIRSTKLEDSAMYFCASRPSGENTIYFGEGSWLTVV.

V usage is TRBV6-1 and J usage is TRBJ1-2; the match to TRBD1 covers 11 bases. CDR3 length: 17 residues. J lost 2 bases, V lost 0 bases, and 5 bases had no gene match. The V gene's germline CDR1 is MNHNS and CDR2 SASEGT. The CDR3 DNA reads as TGTGCCAGCAGTGAAGCTACAGGGACAGGGGGGAACTATGGCTACACCTTC. It yields the protein CASSEATGTGGNYGYTF.

V is TRBV11-1 and J is TRBJ1-2, with D unresolved. CDR1 SGHAT and CDR2 FQDESV come from the germline V gene (reference sequence). V was shortened by 5 bases and J by 2 bases, with 15 bases between the two germline ends. The CDR3 sequence is 15 residues long. The CDR3 DNA sequence: TGTGCCAGCAGCACCGCAGGAAGCTTGAACTATGGCTACACCTTC. This gives the protein CASSTAGSLNYGYTF.

In DNA form, the CDR3 reads TGTGCCAGTAGTCCGCCCGACAGAAATACGCAGTATTTT. Protein: CASSPPDRNTQYF. The rearrangement links TRBV19 to TRBJ2-3; the D gene is possibly TRBD1 (5 bases). The CDR3 covers 13 residues. Trimming left V 5 bases short and J 7 bases short, with 13 bases between. From germline, CDR1 is LNHDA and CDR2 SQIVND (reference sequence).

This chain connects TRBV11-3 to TRBJ2-5; D gene unclear. CDR1 is SGHNT, CDR2 YENEEA, per germline. V lost 1 base and J 1 base, leaving 4 bases between the germline ends. The CDR3 contains 13 residues. CDR3 sequence (DNA): TGTGCCAGCAGCTTAGGTATCCAAGAGACCCAGTACTTC. This codes for CASSLGIQETQYF.

The V and J genes are TRBV7-6 and TRBJ1-3, with D uncertain. Per germline, CDR1 SGHVS and CDR2 FNYEAQ. V lost 2 bases to trimming and J lost 0 bases, with 23 bases between them. The CDR3 consists of 20 residues. CDR3 sequence reads: CASSLMAAGPRKFSGNTIYF. CDR3 sequence (DNA): TGTGCCAGCAGCTTAATGGCCGCAGGCCCCAGAAAATTCTCTGGAAACACCATATATTTT.

The chain uses TRBV19 and TRBJ1-1; 8 bases align to TRBD1. Germline V gene lookup returns CDR1 LNHDA and CDR2 SQIVND (reference sequence). The CDR3 length is 14 residues. The ends lost 3 bases at V and 3 bases at J; junction bases unmatched: 3. CDR3 sequence (DNA): TGTGCCAGTAGTATGGGGACAGGACACACTGAAGCTTTCTTT. It translates to CASSMGTGHTEAFF.

The chain couples TRBV27 to TRBJ1-5, with D possibly matching TRBD1 (5 bases). Looked up from germline, CDR1 is MNHEY and CDR2 is SMNVEV (reference sequence). This CDR3 has 16 amino acids. V was trimmed by 5 bases and J by 7 bases, leaving 21 bases between them. For the CDR3, the DNA is TGTGCCAGCAGTCCCTTGGGGGGAGGAGGATCACAGCCCCAGCATTTT. Residues: CASSPLGGGGSQPQHF.

This chain joins TRBV5-8 and TRBJ1-2; 7 nucleotides line up with TRBD1. The trim removed 2 bases at V and 0 bases at J, leaving 1 base unmatched. This CDR3 comprises 14 residues. Germline CDR1 is SGHTS and CDR2 is YDEGEE. CDR3 in DNA: TGTGCCAGCAGCTTACAGGGGACTAACTATGGCTACACCTTC. It codes for CASSLQGTNYGYTF.